This TCR beta chain was sequenced during a study of OX40 agonist ivuxolimab in advanced cancers. Some background on the complete study: Ivuxolimab was a fully human IgG2 agonistic monoclonal antibody targeting the costimulatory receptor OX40 (CD134). Among the roughly 50 dose-escalation patients, approximately 20 had hepatocellular carcinoma, approximately 15 melanoma, 9 renal cell carcinoma and 9 head and neck cancer. Partial responses occurred in three dose-escalation patients: two with cutaneous melanoma and one with hepatocellular carcinoma. In the dose-escalation cohort, approximately 83% of patients were male, and the mean age was 60 years with a range of roughly 23 to 79. Patients were allowed to have had prior anti-PD-1, anti-PD-L1 or anti-CTLA-4 therapy, and around 37% of the dose-escalation patients had previously received checkpoint inhibitors. Intravenous ivuxolimab was administered to patients every 2 weeks at six dose levels: 0.01, 0.1, 0.3, 1.5, 3 and 10 mg/kg. The paper covers the monotherapy dose-escalation part of the phase I ivuxolimab trial, which included N of about 51 patients. The point of sequencing TCRbeta in the periphery was to test whether ivuxolimab changed TCR sequence diversity and drove clonal T-cell expansion. Broader findings and caveats from the paper: At doses from 0.1 to 3.0 mg/kg, clonal expansion was seen in both CD4+ and CD8+ blood T cells between baseline and week 6. In the 0.1-3.0 mg/kg groups, partial responders had among the lowest normalized peripheral clonal expansion, particularly in CD8+ T cells. After ivuxolimab, more expanded clones were found on average in CD8+ T cells than in CD4+ T cells. The antigen specificity of the peripheral T cells that underwent clonal expansion was not determined. Low levels of normalized T-cell clonal expansion were also seen in some patients who did not respond.

Patients with autoimmune disease history or receiving systemic immunosuppression were excluded from the trial. Peripheral blood for TCR sequencing was collected from all dose cohorts at baseline, on cycle 4 day 1, and on cycle 7 day 1. The samples were drawn from a first-in-human, open-label, multicenter phase I dose-escalation trial of ivuxolimab. The trial enrolled adults with locally advanced or metastatic head and neck squamous cell, hepatocellular, melanoma or renal cell carcinoma. Before TCR sequencing, CD4+ T cells and CD8+ T cells from peripheral blood were sorted into separate populations. Genomic DNA was isolated from the sorted cells so that the TCRbeta CDR3 region could be sequenced. The immunoSEQ Assay was used for sequencing of TCRbeta CDR3 regions. TCRdb provides this immuneACCESS table in a form limited to in-frame rearrangements. Some clones are lacking; in checked studies, under half of them reflect an unresolved V gene, and why the rest are absent is not known. Across this sample there are around 74,000 clones, with 85% seen only once. Jointly, the top ten make up about 0.66% of the sample.

V is cut by 4 bases and J by 3 bases, and the space between the germline ends is 4 bases. CDR1 and CDR2 are read off the germline V gene as MNHEY and SVGAGI. The CDR3 runs 13 amino acids, cysteine and phenylalanine included. The read is trimmed to its CDR3 DNA, 39 bases read in frame from base 1. Details on this clone: The antigen it recognizes is unknown. No per-base quality is available; no much larger clone lies one base away.

Here the sequenced sample was CD4+ or CD8+ T cells sorted from blood, taken in a trial of the OX40 agonist ivuxolimab. This chain is built from TRBV6-5 and TRBJ1-6, with the D gene uncertain. This TCR derives from an adult with an advanced solid tumor such as melanoma, head and neck, liver or kidney cancer. The bases are TGTGCCAGCAGTTCGGTCTATAATTCACCCCTCCACTTT. It is translated as CASSSVYNSPLHF.